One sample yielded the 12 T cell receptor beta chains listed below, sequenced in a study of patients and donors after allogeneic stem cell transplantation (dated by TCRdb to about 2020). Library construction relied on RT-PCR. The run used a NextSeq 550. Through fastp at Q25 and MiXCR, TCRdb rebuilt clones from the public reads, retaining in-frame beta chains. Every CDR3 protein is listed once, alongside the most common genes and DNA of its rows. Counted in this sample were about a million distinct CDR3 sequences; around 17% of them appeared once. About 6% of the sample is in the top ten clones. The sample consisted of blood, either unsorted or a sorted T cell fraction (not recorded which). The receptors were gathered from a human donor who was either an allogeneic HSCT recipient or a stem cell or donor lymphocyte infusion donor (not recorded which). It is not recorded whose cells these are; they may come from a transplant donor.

The CDR3 reads CASTAGGRTGELFF. DNA for the CDR3: TGCGCCAGCACGGCGGGAGGAAGGACCGGGGAGCTGTTTTTT. This sequence joins TRBV5-1 and TRBJ2-2; 8 bases agree with TRBD2. Germline CDR1 is SGHRS and CDR2 is YFSETQ. V was pared by 6 bases and J by 5 bases, with 6 bases of the junction left unmatched. CDR3 length: 14 amino acids.

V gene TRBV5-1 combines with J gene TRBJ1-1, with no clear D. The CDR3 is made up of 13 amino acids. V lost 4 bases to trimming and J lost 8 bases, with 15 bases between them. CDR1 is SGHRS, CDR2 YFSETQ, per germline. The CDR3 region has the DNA TGCGCCAGCAGCGATAACCCGTCATTCGAAGCTTTCTTT. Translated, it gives CASSDNPSFEAFF.

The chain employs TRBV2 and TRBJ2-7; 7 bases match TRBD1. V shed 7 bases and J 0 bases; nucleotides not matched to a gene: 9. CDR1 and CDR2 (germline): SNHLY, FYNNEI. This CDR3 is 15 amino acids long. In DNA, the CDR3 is TGTGCCAGCACCGAGCGGACAGGTAACTCCTACGAGCAGTACTTC. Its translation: CASTERTGNSYEQYF.

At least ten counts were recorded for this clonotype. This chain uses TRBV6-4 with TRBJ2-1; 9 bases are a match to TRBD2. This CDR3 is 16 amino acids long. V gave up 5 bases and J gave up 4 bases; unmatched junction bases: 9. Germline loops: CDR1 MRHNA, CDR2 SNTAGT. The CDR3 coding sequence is TGTGCCAGCAGTCCGTCTTTCAGCGGGGGGTACAATGAGCAGTTCTTC. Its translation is CASSPSFSGGYNEQFF.

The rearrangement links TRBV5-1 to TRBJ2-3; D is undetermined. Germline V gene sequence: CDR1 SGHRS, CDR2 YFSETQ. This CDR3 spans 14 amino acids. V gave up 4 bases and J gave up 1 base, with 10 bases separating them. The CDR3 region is CASSHEGGTDTQYF. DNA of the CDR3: TGCGCCAGCAGCCATGAAGGTGGCACAGATACGCAGTATTTT.

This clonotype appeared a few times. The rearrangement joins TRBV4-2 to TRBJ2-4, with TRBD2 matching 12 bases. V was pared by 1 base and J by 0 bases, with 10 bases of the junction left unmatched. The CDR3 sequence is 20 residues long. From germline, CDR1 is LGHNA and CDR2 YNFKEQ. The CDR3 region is CASSQGDGLAGSLAKNIQYF. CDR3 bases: TGTGCCAGCAGCCAAGGTGACGGACTAGCGGGATCATTAGCCAAAAACATTCAGTACTTC.

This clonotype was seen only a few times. The CDR3 is CASSFVGPAYEQYF. The CDR3 DNA sequence: TGTGCCAGCAGCTTCGTGGGCCCCGCCTACGAGCAGTACTTC. The rearrangement joins TRBV7-2 to TRBJ2-7; D is ambiguous. The V end was cut by 3 bases, the J end by 2 bases, with 11 bases between. The CDR3 spans 14 residues. The germline V gene encodes CDR1 SGHTA and CDR2 FQGNSA.

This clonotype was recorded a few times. CDR3 in DNA: TGCGCCAGCAGCCAAGAAGGGAGTGGGGGCCCCTATAATTCACCCCTCCACTTT. Translation: CASSQEGSGGPYNSPLHF. This chain connects TRBV4-3 to TRBJ1-6, with D maybe TRBD1 (6 bases). This CDR3 has 18 amino acids. V shed 0 bases and J shed 2 bases, with 14 bases lying between them. Germline-derived CDR1 and CDR2 are LGHNA and YSLEER.

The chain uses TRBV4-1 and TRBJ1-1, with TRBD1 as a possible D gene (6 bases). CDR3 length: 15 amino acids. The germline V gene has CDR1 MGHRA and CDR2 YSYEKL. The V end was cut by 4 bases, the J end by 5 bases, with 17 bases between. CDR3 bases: TGCGCCAGCAGCCCCCTCGGGGGGGCGCGAACTGAAGCTTTCTTT. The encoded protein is CASSPLGGARTEAFF.

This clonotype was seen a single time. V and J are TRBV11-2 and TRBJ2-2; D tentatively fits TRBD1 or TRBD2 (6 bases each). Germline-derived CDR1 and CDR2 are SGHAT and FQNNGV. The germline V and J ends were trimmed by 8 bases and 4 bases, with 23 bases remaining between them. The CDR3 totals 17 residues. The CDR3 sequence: CASSSIPRGRLTGELFF. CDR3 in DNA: TGTGCCAGCTCTTCAATCCCCCGGGGGCGCCTCACCGGGGAGCTGTTTTTT.

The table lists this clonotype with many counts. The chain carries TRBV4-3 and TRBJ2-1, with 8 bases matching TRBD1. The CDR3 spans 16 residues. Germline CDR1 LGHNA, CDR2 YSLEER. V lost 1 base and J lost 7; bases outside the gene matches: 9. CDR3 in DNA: TGCGCCAGCAGCCAAGGTCGGACAGGGTCCATTAATGAGCAGTTCTTC. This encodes CASSQGRTGSINEQFF.

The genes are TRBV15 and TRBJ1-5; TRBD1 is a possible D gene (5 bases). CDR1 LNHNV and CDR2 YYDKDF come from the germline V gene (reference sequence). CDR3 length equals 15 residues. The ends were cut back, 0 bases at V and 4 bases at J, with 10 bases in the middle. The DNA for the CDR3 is TGTGCCACCAGCAGAGATCTAGGGGCGAATCAGCCCCAGCATTTT. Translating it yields CATSRDLGANQPQHF.